This is a list of T cell receptor beta chains from one sample in a study of shared clonotypes between healthy human individuals. The method was immunoSEQ multiplex PCR; TCRdb's version includes in-frame clones alone and lacks a portion of them. In the table there are about 500,000 clones, over 60% of which are singletons. Material for sequencing was PBMCs. The receptors originated from a woman between 35 and 50 years old in good health. Some clones in this sample may be carry-over from other donors' samples. The CDR3 runs from the conserved cysteine through the conserved F or W. D genes are given only for firm matches. Only part of the rows carry a size: once, few, many, or a class if the clone is expanded.

j_call | clone_size | v_call | d_call | cdr3_aa | cdr3_nt
TRBJ1-1 | many | TRBV11-2 | - | CASSPYRESPNTEAFF | TGTGCCAGCAGCCCCTACAGGGAGTCCCCGAACACTGAAGCTTTCTTT
TRBJ1-6 | few | TRBV7-9 | - | CASSSTGTNSPLHF | TGTGCCAGCAGCTCCACCGGAACGAATTCACCCCTCCACTTT
TRBJ2-7 | - | TRBV6-5 | - | CASSYLQRESYEQYF | TGTGCCAGCAGTTACCTTCAAAGGGAATCCTACGAGCAGTACTTC
TRBJ2-3 | - | TRBV4-1 | - | CASSPHGLSADTQYF | TGCGCCAGCAGCCCCCATGGGCTTTCTGCGGATACGCAGTATTTT
TRBJ2-7 | few | TRBV6-1 | - | CASSEEVRQSSYEQYF | TGTGCCAGCAGTGAAGAGGTGCGACAGAGCTCCTACGAGCAGTACTTC
TRBJ2-2 | - | TRBV5-1 | TRBD2 | CASSPWASGSTGELFF | TGCGCCAGCAGCCCTTGGGCTAGCGGGTCCACCGGGGAGCTGTTTTTT
TRBJ1-1 | - | TRBV10-3 | - | CAISGPGGGNTEAFF | TGTGCCATCAGTGGGCCGGGAGGGGGGAACACTGAAGCTTTCTTT
TRBJ1-1 | - | TRBV28 | - | CASRDSAGAGGLEAFF | TGTGCCAGCAGGGACTCCGCGGGGGCAGGAGGTCTTGAAGCTTTCTTT
TRBJ2-1 | - | TRBV30 | - | CACLRRAYNGQFF | TGTGCCTGCCTAAGGCGGGCCTACAATGGGCAGTTCTTC
TRBJ2-7 | - | TRBV5-1 | - | CASSFDLYEQYF | TGCGCCAGCAGCTTCGACCTCTACGAGCAGTACTTC
TRBJ2-7 | - | TRBV14 | TRBD2 | CASSQGRGAGGPGEQYF | TGTGCCAGCAGCCAAGGAAGGGGAGCGGGAGGGCCAGGGGAGCAGTACTTC
TRBJ2-3 | many | TRBV19 | TRBD1 | CASMTGGRGRTDTQYF | TGTGCCAGTATGACAGGGGGTAGGGGTCGGACAGATACGCAGTATTTT
TRBJ2-1 | once | TRBV7-3 | - | CASSLGGHNNEQFF | TGTGCCAGCAGCTTAGGGGGGCACAACAATGAGCAGTTCTTC
TRBJ1-4 | - | TRBV5-6 | - | CASSLAGFNEKLFF | TGTGCCAGCAGCTTGGCCGGCTTTAATGAAAAACTGTTTTTT
TRBJ1-2 | few | TRBV2 | TRBD1 | CASRGQAIYGYTF | TGTGCCAGCAGGGGACAGGCGATCTATGGCTACACCTTC
TRBJ2-5 | - | TRBV28 | - | CASSLVQVQETQYF | TGTGCCAGCAGTTTAGTACAGGTCCAAGAGACCCAGTACTTC
TRBJ2-1 | many | TRBV6-1 | - | CASSLRLDEQFF | TGTGCCAGCAGTCTCCGTTTGGATGAGCAGTTCTTC
TRBJ1-5 | - | TRBV28 | - | CASSFMAQPQHF | TGTGCCAGCAGTTTTATGGCTCAGCCCCAGCATTTT
TRBJ2-5 | - | TRBV5-4 | - | CASSPTGRETQYF | TGTGCCAGCTCCCCGACGGGAAGGGAGACCCAGTACTTC
TRBJ2-3 | - | TRBV9 | TRBD2 | CASSPLAGGPTDTQYF | TGTGCCAGCAGCCCTCTAGCGGGAGGGCCAACAGATACGCAGTATTTT
TRBJ2-1 | - | TRBV4-2 | TRBD2 | CASSQEGLAGYNEQFF | TGTGCCAGCAGCCAAGAGGGACTAGCGGGTTACAATGAGCAGTTCTTC
TRBJ2-5 | - | TRBV10-3 | TRBD2 | CAISESTSGSETQYF | TGTGCCATCAGTGAGTCGACTAGCGGGAGTGAGACCCAGTACTTC
TRBJ2-3 | - | TRBV5-6 | TRBD1 | CASSLWVRTGEDTQYF | TGTGCCAGCAGCTTGTGGGTCAGGACAGGGGAAGATACGCAGTATTTT
TRBJ2-4 | - | TRBV2 | - | CASSETSGTGDIQYF | TGTGCCAGCAGTGAGACTAGCGGGACAGGGGACATTCAGTACTTC
TRBJ2-7 | few | TRBV6-6 | - | CASKNYGSSYEQYF | TGTGCCAGCAAAAATTACGGGAGCTCCTACGAGCAGTACTTC
TRBJ2-7 | many | TRBV21-1 | - | CASQEPTYEQYF | TGTGCCAGCCAGGAGCCGACCTACGAGCAGTACTTC
TRBJ1-1 | few | TRBV30 | - | CAWRKKGGNTEAFF | TGTGCCTGGAGGAAGAAGGGGGGGAACACTGAAGCTTTCTTT
TRBJ2-7 | once | TRBV7-8 | TRBD2 | CASSLVPGLAGGGYEQYF | TGTGCCAGCAGCTTAGTCCCGGGACTAGCGGGAGGCGGCTACGAGCAGTACTTC
TRBJ2-1 | - | TRBV28 | TRBD2 | CASSLGLAGGPEQFF | TGTGCCAGCAGTCTGGGACTAGCGGGAGGTCCTGAGCAGTTCTTC
TRBJ1-1 | - | TRBV19 | TRBD1 | CASSIRGQGPGEAFF | TGTGCCAGTAGTATCCGGGGACAGGGTCCGGGAGAAGCTTTCTTT